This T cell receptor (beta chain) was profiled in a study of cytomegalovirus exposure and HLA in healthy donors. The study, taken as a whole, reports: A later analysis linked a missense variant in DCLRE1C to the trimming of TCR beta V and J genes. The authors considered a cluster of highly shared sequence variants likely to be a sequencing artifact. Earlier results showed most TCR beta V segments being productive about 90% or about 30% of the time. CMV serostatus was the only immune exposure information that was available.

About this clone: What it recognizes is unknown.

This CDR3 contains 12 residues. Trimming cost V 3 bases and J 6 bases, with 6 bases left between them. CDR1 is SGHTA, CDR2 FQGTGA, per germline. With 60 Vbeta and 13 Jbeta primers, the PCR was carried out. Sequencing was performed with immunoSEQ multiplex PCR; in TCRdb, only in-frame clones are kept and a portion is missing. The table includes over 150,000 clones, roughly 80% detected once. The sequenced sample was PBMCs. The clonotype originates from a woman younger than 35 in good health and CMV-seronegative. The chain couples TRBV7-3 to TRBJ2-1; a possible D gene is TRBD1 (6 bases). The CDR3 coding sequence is TGTGCCAGCAGCTTGGACAGCAATGAGCAGTTCTTC. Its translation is CASSLDSNEQFF.